This T cell receptor beta chain was sequenced for a study of control samples from healthy donors and cancer patients. Per germline, CDR1 MGHDK and CDR2 SYGVNS. J was trimmed by 4 bases and V by 6 bases; bases with no gene match: 3. This CDR3 comprises 13 residues. Libraries were prepared by immunoSEQ multiplex PCR; TCRdb keeps only in-frame clonotypes and omits some of them. This table has 90,000 to 150,000 clones, more than 70% appearing once. What was sequenced was blood. The sequence came from a middle-aged man in good health. The V gene is TRBV25-1, the J gene TRBJ1-2; the match to TRBD1 covers 9 bases. The CDR3 reads CASRDRGSYGYTF. The CDR3 nucleotides are TGTGCCAGCAGGGACAGGGGAAGCTATGGCTACACCTTC.